The 24 T cell receptor beta chains given below trace back to one sample, sequenced in a study of identical twins. TCRdb re-analysed the 5' RACE reads in MiXCR, keeping a single row per CDR3 protein. The sample yields a few hundred thousand distinct CDR3 sequences, approximately 9.6% seen once. The data also belong to a second study, concerning yellow fever vaccine responses in identical twins.

The sequenced sample consisted of PBMCs. The receptor source for this set is a woman between 18 and 29 years old in good health.

The chain carries TRBV12-3 or TRBV12-4 and TRBJ1-5, with TRBD1 identical over 8 bases. The CDR3 totals 18 residues. V shed 2 bases, J shed 4 bases, and the junction held 13 bases outside the gene matches. The chain's CDR3 is CASSLSNPRTGWNQPQHF. The CDR3 DNA follows: TGTGCCAGCAGTTTATCTAATCCCCGGACAGGGTGGAATCAGCCCCAGCATTTT.

As for this clonotype: A junction end diverges from the germline sequence, so it may reflect a read error. The rearrangement joins TRBV20-1 to TRBJ2-3, with D possibly being TRBD2 (6 bases). CDR3 size: 13 residues. Germline CDR1 reads DFQATT; CDR2 reads SNEGSKA (reference sequence). CDR3 sequence reads: CSGREGGADTQYF. CDR3 in DNA: TGCAGTGGTAGAGAAGGAGGGGCAGATACGCAGTATTTT.

The chain couples TRBV6-1 to TRBJ2-7, with a possible D match to TRBD1 (5 bases). The CDR3 extends over 14 amino acids. V lost 6 bases, J lost 0 bases, and 12 bases lay in between. Germline V CDR1 and CDR2: MNHNS, SASEGT. Here the CDR3 DNA reads TGTGCCAGCAGCCCTGACAGTGCCTCCTACGAGCAGTACTTC. Translated: CASSPDSASYEQYF.

This clonotype was observed many times. This chain links TRBV7-2 with TRBJ2-3, with D possibly being TRBD1 (5 bases). The CDR3 length is 16 residues. Germline V gene lookup returns CDR1 SGHTA and CDR2 FQGNSA. V was trimmed by 1 base and J by 2 bases, leaving 13 bases between them. The CDR3 DNA sequence: TGTGCCAGCAGCTTAGGGACACTCCGAACCACAGATACGCAGTATTTT. This encodes CASSLGTLRTTDTQYF. The full variable domain, in which reference TRBV7-2 and TRBJ2-3 provide the parts outside the CDR3, is GAGVSQSPSNKVTEKGKDVELRCDPISGHTALYWYRQSLGQGLEFLIYFQGNSAPDKSGLPSDRFSAERTGGSVSTLTIQRTQQEDSAVYLCASSLGTLRTTDTQYFGPGTRLTVL.

This clonotype was recorded many times. This sequence joins TRBV20-1 and TRBJ1-4, with 7 bases matching TRBD1. V gave up 6 bases and J gave up 8 bases; unmatched junction bases: 9. Per the germline V gene, CDR1 is DFQATT and CDR2 is SNEGSKA (reference sequence). This CDR3 region has 13 residues. CDR3 residues: CSAQQGRREKLFF. The CDR3 DNA reads TGCAGTGCACAACAGGGGCGGCGGGAAAAACTGTTTTTT.

The V and J genes are TRBV7-2 and TRBJ1-5, with 7 bases fitting TRBD1. V lost 5 bases, J lost 7 bases, and 11 bases stayed unmatched. This CDR3 comprises 15 residues. The germline CDR1 and CDR2 sequences are SGHTA and FQGNSA. The CDR3 bases are TGTGCCAGCAGCCTGAGAGGGGGCACGAGACAGCCCCAGCATTTT. It yields the protein CASSLRGGTRQPQHF.

The table lists this clonotype with a few counts. The chain joins TRBV9 to TRBJ2-5; 8 nucleotides align to TRBD1. The V gene end was trimmed by 4 bases and the J gene end by 3 bases; junction bases not matched to a gene: 8. The CDR3 totals 15 residues. In germline, CDR1 is SGDLS, CDR2 YYNGEE. CDR3 region: CASSPTDREEETQYF. The CDR3, as DNA: TGTGCCAGCAGCCCGACGGACAGGGAGGAAGAGACCCAGTACTTC. Using reference TRBV9 and TRBJ2-5 for the parts outside the CDR3, the full variable domain is DSGVTQTPKHLITATGQRVTLRCSPRSGDLSVYWYQQSLDQGLQFLIQYYNGEERAKGNILERFSAQQFPDLHSELNLSSLELGDSALYFCASSPTDREEETQYFGPGTRLLVL.

There are a few counts of this clonotype. The gene calls are TRBV7-9 and TRBJ2-7; 10 bases line up with TRBD1. Germline lookup yields CDR1 SEHNR and CDR2 FQNEAQ (reference sequence). This CDR3 spans 15 amino acids. Losses at the gene ends were 5 bases for V and 7 bases for J; bases not matched to a gene: 11. CDR3 sequence reads: CASSPRDRGFGEQYF. In nucleotides, the CDR3 is TGTGCCAGCAGCCCCCGGGACAGGGGATTTGGTGAGCAGTACTTC.

CDR3 DNA sequence: TGTGCCAGCATTTCGGACAGAAACCTCCTAGTCGGAGGCTACACCTTC. Amino acid sequence: CASISDRNLLVGGYTF. The gene calls are TRBV6-5 and TRBJ1-2, with a weak D call TRBD1 (6 bases). The CDR3 extends over 16 amino acids. The V end lost 7 bases, the J end lost 8 bases, and 26 bases lay between the germline ends. Germline-derived CDR1 and CDR2 are MNHEY and SVGAGI.

The chain links TRBV11-2 to TRBJ2-5, with a weak D call TRBD1 (5 bases). Germline V gene lookup returns CDR1 SGHAT and CDR2 FQNNGV. The V and J ends lost 5 bases and 7 bases respectively, with 11 bases between them. The CDR3 length is 12 residues. The CDR3 spells CASSASQGTQYF. CDR3 nucleotide sequence: TGTGCCAGCAGCGCGTCGCAGGGGACCCAGTACTTC.

This clonotype was counted ten times or more. The chain has TRBV4-3 and TRBJ1-4, with unresolved D. The CDR3 spans 13 residues. CDR1 is LGHNA and CDR2 is YSLEER in the germline V gene. Trimming shortened V by 6 bases and J by 10 bases, and 15 bases separated the two germline ends. The CDR3 here is CASSGVPKGKLFF. Written as DNA, the CDR3 is TGCGCCAGCAGTGGGGTGCCTAAAGGAAAACTGTTTTTT.

This clonotype was seen repeatedly, ten times or more. V usage is TRBV5-4 and J usage is TRBJ2-2; a weak D match, TRBD1 (6 bases). Trimming took off 3 bases at V and 2 bases at J, with 11 bases between the two ends. The CDR3 has 15 amino acids. From germline, CDR1 is SGHNT and CDR2 YYREEE (reference sequence). CDR3 nucleotide sequence: TGTGCCAGCAGCTCCGGGACACTTAACACCGGGGAGCTGTTTTTT. Protein product: CASSSGTLNTGELFF.

This clonotype was picked up a small number of times. Written as DNA, the CDR3 is TGTGCCAGCAGCTCCAGGGAGGCTGGGGCCAACGTCCTGACTTTC. Amino acid sequence: CASSSREAGANVLTF. V is TRBV7-9 and J is TRBJ2-6, with a possible D match to TRBD2 (6 bases). The germline V gene encodes CDR1 SEHNR and CDR2 FQNEAQ (reference sequence). V was pared by 4 bases and J by 2 bases, with 9 bases between. The CDR3 is 15 residues long.

This clonotype was observed a few times. The J gene is TRBJ2-5, the V gene TRBV12-5; D is ambiguous. The germline V and J ends were trimmed by 5 bases and 4 bases, with 17 bases remaining between them. Germline loops: CDR1 LGHNT, CDR2 FRNRAP. The CDR3 runs 15 residues. DNA of the CDR3: TGTGCTAGTGGTCCCGGGCTGCTGGTAGGAGAGACCCAGTACTTC. This codes for CASGPGLLVGETQYF.

The V and J genes are TRBV12-3 or TRBV12-4 and TRBJ2-1; weak D call: TRBD2 (6 bases). The ends were cut back, 6 bases at V and 3 bases at J, with 12 bases in the middle. The CDR3 spans 14 residues. CDR3 DNA sequence: TGTGCCAGCAGCTCGGGACTCCACTACAATGAGCAGTTCTTC. Translation gives CASSSGLHYNEQFF.

A few counts support this clonotype. V is TRBV20-1 and J is TRBJ2-6; D possibly corresponds to TRBD2 (6 bases). The CDR3 covers 12 residues. CDR1 and CDR2 (germline): DFQATT, SNEGSKA (reference sequence). The ends were cut back, 5 bases at V and 8 bases at J, with 10 bases in the middle. CDR3 amino acids: CSAYGTSNVLTF. Here the CDR3 DNA reads TGCAGTGCTTACGGGACTTCCAACGTCCTGACTTTC.

There are a few counts of this clonotype. The J gene is TRBJ2-7, the V gene TRBV4-3; either TRBD1 or TRBD2 may supply D (5 bases each). Deletions cut 4 bases from V and 6 bases from J, with 16 bases between. Germline V gives CDR1 LGHNA, CDR2 YSLEER. This CDR3 has 14 residues. CDR3 nucleotide sequence: TGCGCCAGCAGCCTCGTCCTGGGGGAAGGCGAGCAGTACTTC. It encodes CASSLVLGEGEQYF.

A few counts support this clonotype. The genes are TRBV9 and TRBJ2-7; possible D gene TRBD2, 6 bases. Germline V lookup: CDR1 SGDLS, CDR2 YYNGEE. This CDR3 region has 17 residues. Trimming removed 4 bases at V and 7 bases at J, with 27 bases between. The DNA of the CDR3 is TGTGCCAGCAGCTCCCAGGGCGGTATGGGGCCGGGGAGGGAGCAGTACTTC. Amino acids: CASSSQGGMGPGREQYF. Complete variable domain (other parts from reference TRBV9 and TRBJ2-7): DSGVTQTPKHLITATGQRVTLRCSPRSGDLSVYWYQQSLDQGLQFLIQYYNGEERAKGNILERFSAQQFPDLHSELNLSSLELGDSALYFCASSSQGGMGPGREQYFGPGTRLTVT.

A few counts support this clonotype. The gene calls are TRBV27 and TRBJ1-1; 8 nucleotides match TRBD1. Per germline, CDR1 MNHEY and CDR2 SMNVEV (reference sequence). V shed 8 bases and J 4 bases; nucleotides not matched to a gene: 15. CDR3 length: 16 residues. The CDR3 DNA sequence: TGTGCCAGCCATGGGACAGGATCTTTCTTTGGCACTGAAGCTTTCTTT. As protein: CASHGTGSFFGTEAFF.

The table lists this clonotype with a few counts. The gene calls are TRBV11-1 and TRBJ2-7; D may be TRBD2 (6 bases). With 5 bases removed from V and 2 bases from J, the gap between germline ends came to 34 bases. Germline CDR1 is SGHAT and CDR2 is FQDESV (reference sequence). This CDR3 region has 21 residues. The CDR3 loop is CASSARMEGLALAARTYEQYF. In DNA form, the CDR3 reads TGTGCCAGCAGCGCCCGAATGGAGGGGCTAGCGCTCGCGGCTCGAACCTACGAGCAGTACTTC.

This clonotype was counted ten times or more. The chain joins TRBV9 to TRBJ1-3; D remains ambiguous. This CDR3 has 14 amino acids. Trimming pared 3 bases from V and 5 bases from J, leaving 12 bases between. Per germline, CDR1 SGDLS and CDR2 YYNGEE. CDR3 nucleotides: TGTGCCAGCAGCGCGGACTTTGGGAGAAACACCATATATTTT. Amino acid sequence: CASSADFGRNTIYF. The whole variable domain, filled in from reference TRBV9 and TRBJ1-3, reads DSGVTQTPKHLITATGQRVTLRCSPRSGDLSVYWYQQSLDQGLQFLIQYYNGEERAKGNILERFSAQQFPDLHSELNLSSLELGDSALYFCASSADFGRNTIYFGEGSWLTVV.

At least ten counts were recorded for this clonotype. The chain joins TRBV28 to TRBJ2-1, with D maybe TRBD2 (6 bases). The CDR3 extends over 18 amino acids. Deletions cut 5 bases from V and 2 bases from J, with 22 bases between. The germline V gene has CDR1 MDHEN and CDR2 SYDVKM. The CDR3 nucleotides are TGTGCCAGCAGTCCACTAGGACTAAATGATGGTGCCTACAATGAGCAGTTCTTC. Translating gives CASSPLGLNDGAYNEQFF.

In its sample, this clonotype was seen a few times. J is TRBJ2-2 and V is TRBV20-1; D not certain. V lost 3 bases to trimming and J lost 8 bases, with 10 bases between them. The CDR3 extends over 12 amino acids. Germline V gene data show CDR1 as DFQATT and CDR2 as SNEGSKA (reference sequence). This chain's CDR3 is CSASRGVGELFF. CDR3 nucleotide sequence: TGCAGTGCTAGTAGAGGTGTGGGGGAGCTGTTTTTT.

This clonotype was recorded at least ten times. The genes are TRBV20-1 and TRBJ2-2, with D possibly matching TRBD2 (5 bases). The germline V gene encodes CDR1 DFQATT and CDR2 SNEGSKA (reference sequence). Trimming stripped 1 base from V and 4 bases from J, with 16 bases between. This CDR3 has 16 amino acids. CDR3 in DNA: TGCAGTGCTAGAGTAGTGGGCCGCGAGGGCACCGGGGAGCTGTTTTTT. Translation gives CSARVVGREGTGELFF.